This passage covers 14 T cell receptor beta chains from one sample sequenced in a study of T cell responses to AZD1222 COVID-19 vaccine. The protocol was immunoSEQ multiplex PCR, while the TCRdb copy is restricted to in-frame clones and leaves out a portion. The table has 150,000 to 200,000 clones, 85% to 95% seen once. Sample: peripheral blood, taken on day 0 of AZD1222 vaccination. Receptors originate from an adult in good health.

V is TRBV6-2 or TRBV6-3 and J is TRBJ2-5; 7 nucleotides match TRBD1. This CDR3 region has 14 residues. Germline CDR1 and CDR2: MNHEY and SVGEGT. Unmatched junction bases numbered 4, after V lost 2 bases and J lost 4 bases. Here the CDR3 reads CASSYRGRGETQYF. The CDR3 DNA is TGTGCCAGCAGTTACAGGGGGCGCGGAGAGACCCAGTACTTC.

The V call is TRBV9, the J call TRBJ2-5; D tentatively reads TRBD1 or TRBD2 (5 bases each). This CDR3 comprises 14 residues. V lost 3 bases to trimming and J lost 5 bases, with 14 bases between them. CDR1 SGDLS and CDR2 YYNGEE come from the germline V gene. CDR3 amino acids: CASSGAGTWETQYF. The CDR3 coding sequence is TGTGCCAGCAGCGGAGCCGGGACGTGGGAGACCCAGTACTTC.

J is TRBJ2-3 and V is TRBV28; D possibly corresponds to TRBD1 (6 bases). Trimming took off 5 bases at V and 4 bases at J, with 16 bases between the two ends. This CDR3 is 15 amino acids long. The germline V gene has CDR1 MDHEN and CDR2 SYDVKM. The CDR3 coding sequence is TGTGCCAGCAGTACACAGGGTAGTGGGTCAGATACGCAGTATTTT. It codes for CASSTQGSGSDTQYF.

J is TRBJ1-1 and V is TRBV27; D is undetermined. The CDR3 loop spans 16 amino acids. V lost 7 bases and J 1 base, leaving 19 bases between the germline ends. Germline V lookup: CDR1 MNHEY, CDR2 SMNVEV (reference sequence). This CDR3 reads CASIPSFGERNTEAFF. The CDR3 nucleotides read TGTGCCAGCATCCCTTCGTTTGGGGAACGGAACACTGAAGCTTTCTTT.

The count of this clone is one. The chain links TRBV5-1 to TRBJ1-1; D call uncertain. Deletions cut 6 bases from V and 3 bases from J, with 15 bases between. The CDR3 loop spans 14 amino acids. In germline, CDR1 is SGHRS, CDR2 YFSETQ. The CDR3 spells CASTQSTDYTEAFF. The DNA of the CDR3 is TGCGCCAGCACCCAAAGTACGGATTACACTGAAGCTTTCTTT.

The chain employs TRBV11-2 and TRBJ2-1; TRBD1 aligns across 9 bases. Germline V CDR1 and CDR2: SGHAT, FQNNGV. This CDR3 contains 14 residues. Trimming at V came to 5 bases and at J to 7 bases, leaving 6 bases not matched to a gene. The CDR3 sequence is CASSGTGNRNEQFF. The CDR3 bases are TGTGCCAGCAGCGGGACAGGGAATCGGAATGAGCAGTTCTTC.

CDR3 loop: CASSGQGTNYGYTF. CDR3 in DNA: TGTGCCAGCAGTGGACAGGGCACTAACTATGGCTACACCTTC. The chain carries TRBV2 and TRBJ1-2; TRBD1 aligns across 7 bases. The CDR3 consists of 14 residues. Trimming cost V 4 bases and J 0 bases; bases outside gene matches: 2. Germline CDR1 is SNHLY and CDR2 is FYNNEI.

The V gene is TRBV6-1, the J gene TRBJ2-5, with D possibly being TRBD1 (5 bases). V was cut by 0 bases and J by 4 bases, with 12 bases left in between. Looked up from germline, CDR1 is MNHNS and CDR2 is SASEGT. The CDR3 is made up of 15 amino acids. DNA of the CDR3: TGTGCCAGCAGTGAAGCGGCCCAGGGCACAGAGACCCAGTACTTC. Protein sequence: CASSEAAQGTETQYF.

This rearrangement joins TRBV4-3 to TRBJ1-1; possible D gene TRBD1, 6 bases. The CDR3 consists of 15 residues. Germline V lookup: CDR1 LGHNA, CDR2 YSLEER. Trimming removed 4 bases from V and 0 bases from J, with 12 bases in between. The CDR3 coding sequence is TGCGCCAGCAGCCCCCGACAGGCTTTGAACACTGAAGCTTTCTTT. Translated: CASSPRQALNTEAFF.

The V gene is TRBV11-2, the J gene TRBJ1-2; 9 bases fit TRBD1. J gave up 4 bases and V 0 bases, and 9 bases lay outside the gene matches. Per germline, CDR1 SGHAT and CDR2 FQNNGV. The CDR3 is made up of 17 amino acids. The chain's CDR3 is CASSLDPIIQGAYGYTF. CDR3 nucleotide sequence: TGTGCCAGCAGCTTAGATCCCATTATACAGGGGGCCTATGGCTACACCTTC.

The genes are TRBV5-6 and TRBJ1-5; D ambiguous. The length of the CDR3 is 14 residues. Germline loops: CDR1 SGHDT, CDR2 YYEEEE. V dropped 1 base and J dropped 4 bases, with 9 bases sitting between them. The CDR3 reads CASSLFRLNQPQHF. CDR3 bases: TGTGCCAGCAGCTTGTTTCGGTTGAATCAGCCCCAGCATTTT. Together with reference TRBV5-6 and TRBJ1-5, the CDR3 gives the full variable domain: DAGVTQSPTHLIKTRGQQVTLRCSPKSGHDTVSWYQQALGQGPQFIFQYYEEEERQRGNFPDRFSGHQFPNYSSELNVNALLLGDSALYLCASSLFRLNQPQHFGDGTRLSIL.

The chain has TRBV5-1 and TRBJ2-5; 7 bases align to TRBD2. The CDR3 covers 15 residues. Trimming cost V 0 bases and J 2 bases; bases outside gene matches: 4. CDR1 SGHRS and CDR2 YFSETQ come from the germline V gene. The CDR3 sequence is CASSLVSGVQETQYF. As DNA, the CDR3 is TGCGCCAGCAGCTTGGTCAGCGGGGTACAAGAGACCCAGTACTTC.

The rearrangement uses TRBV5-1 and TRBJ1-2; no definite D call. Germline CDR1 and CDR2: SGHRS and YFSETQ. This CDR3 has 13 residues. V lost 3 bases, J lost 2 bases, and 8 bases lay in between. CDR3 amino acids: CASSSTLNYGYTF. In DNA, the CDR3 is TGCGCCAGCAGCTCGACACTAAACTATGGCTACACCTTC.

The chain is built from TRBV5-1 and TRBJ1-1; no firm D call. The CDR3 has 13 residues. Germline V gene lookup returns CDR1 SGHRS and CDR2 YFSETQ. The ends were cut back, 2 bases at V and 0 bases at J, with 5 bases in the middle. CDR3 loop: CASSFGLNTEAFF. As DNA, the CDR3 is TGCGCCAGCAGCTTTGGCCTGAACACTGAAGCTTTCTTT.